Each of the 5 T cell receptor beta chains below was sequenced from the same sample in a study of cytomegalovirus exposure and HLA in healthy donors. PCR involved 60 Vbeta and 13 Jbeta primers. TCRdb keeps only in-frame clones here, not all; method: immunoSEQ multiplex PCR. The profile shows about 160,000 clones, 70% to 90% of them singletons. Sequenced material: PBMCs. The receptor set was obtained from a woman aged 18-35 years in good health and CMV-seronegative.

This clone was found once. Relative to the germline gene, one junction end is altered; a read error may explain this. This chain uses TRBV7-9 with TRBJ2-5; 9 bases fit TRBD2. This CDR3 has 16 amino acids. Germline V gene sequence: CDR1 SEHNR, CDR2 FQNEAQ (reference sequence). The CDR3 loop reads CSSSLTSAGGRETQYF. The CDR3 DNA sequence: TGTTCCAGCAGCTTGACTTCTGCGGGAGGGCGGGAGACCCAGTACTTC.

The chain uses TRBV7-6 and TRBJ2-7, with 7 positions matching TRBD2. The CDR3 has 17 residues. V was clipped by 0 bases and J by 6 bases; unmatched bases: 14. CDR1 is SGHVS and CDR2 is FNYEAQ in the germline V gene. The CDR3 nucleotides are TGTGCCAGCAGCTTAGCGAGGGAGGAGCGGGGACCCCGCGAGCAGTACTTC. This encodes CASSLAREERGPREQYF. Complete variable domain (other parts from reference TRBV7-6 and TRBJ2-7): GAGVSQSPRYKVTKRGQDVALRCDPISGHVSLYWYRQALGQGPEFLTYFNYEAQQDKSGLPNDRFSAERPEGSISTLTIQRTEQRDSAMYRCASSLAREERGPREQYFGPGTRLTVT.

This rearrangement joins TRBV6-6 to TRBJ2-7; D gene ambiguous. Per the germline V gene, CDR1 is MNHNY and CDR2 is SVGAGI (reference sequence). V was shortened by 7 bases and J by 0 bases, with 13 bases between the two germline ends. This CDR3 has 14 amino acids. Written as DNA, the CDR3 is TGTGCCAGCACCCACGGGTGGAGCTCCTACGAGCAGTACTTC. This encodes CASTHGWSSYEQYF.

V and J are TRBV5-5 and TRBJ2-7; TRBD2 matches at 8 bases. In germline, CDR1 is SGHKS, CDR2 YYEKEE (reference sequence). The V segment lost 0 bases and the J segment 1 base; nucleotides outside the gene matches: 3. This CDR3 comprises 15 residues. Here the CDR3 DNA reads TGTGCCAGCAGCTTGGCGGGAGGGCCGTCCTACGAGCAGTACTTC. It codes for CASSLAGGPSYEQYF.

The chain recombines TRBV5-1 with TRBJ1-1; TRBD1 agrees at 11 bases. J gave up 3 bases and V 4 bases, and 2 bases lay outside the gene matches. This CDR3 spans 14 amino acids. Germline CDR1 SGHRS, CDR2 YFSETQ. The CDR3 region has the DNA TGCGCCAGCAGCCGGACAGGGGGCGACACTGAAGCTTTCTTT. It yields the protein CASSRTGGDTEAFF.